This T cell receptor (beta chain) comes out of a study of human T cells and chemical hapten exposure. The study's findings and limits: PT1 expanded TCR counts and patch test score correlated positively.

V was trimmed by 4 bases and J by 2 bases, leaving 8 bases between them. The CDR3 has 14 residues. Germline V gives CDR1 MNHNS, CDR2 SASEGT. TCRdb reprocessed the RACE reads via MiXCR and lists one record per CDR3 protein. The repertoire holds some 330,000 distinct CDR3 sequences, around 5.5% seen once, with about 8.2% in the top ten. Time point reported: pre-sensitization, week 0. Treatment given: therapeutic diphenylcyclopropenone sensitization with weekly scalp DPC. This clonotype was detected a few times. Its specificity is not known. Specimen: whole blood, collected in connection with sensitization to the hapten diphenylcyclopropenone (DPC). This TCR was sampled from a woman younger than 30 with alopecia areata. Some clones in this sample may be carry-over from other donors' samples. The chain combines TRBV6-1 with TRBJ2-2; D uncertain. The CDR3: CASSGARNTGELFF. CDR3 DNA: TGTGCCAGCAGTGGAGCGAGAAACACCGGGGAGCTGTTTTTT.